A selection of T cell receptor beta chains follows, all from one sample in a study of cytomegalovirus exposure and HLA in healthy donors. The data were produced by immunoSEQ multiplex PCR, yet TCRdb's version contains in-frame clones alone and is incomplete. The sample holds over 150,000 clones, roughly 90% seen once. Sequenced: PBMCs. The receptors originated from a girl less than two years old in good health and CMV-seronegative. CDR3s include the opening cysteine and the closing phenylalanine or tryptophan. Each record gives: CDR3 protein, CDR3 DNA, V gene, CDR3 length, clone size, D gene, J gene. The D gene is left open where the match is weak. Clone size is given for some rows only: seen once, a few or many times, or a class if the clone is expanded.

cdr3_aa: CASSQEMRRGGAPDTQYF; cdr3_nt: TGTGCCAGCAGCCAAGAAATGAGACGCGGGGGGGCCCCAGATACGCAGTATTTT; v_call: TRBV4-2; cdr3_length: 18; clone_size: -; d_call: TRBD2; j_call: TRBJ2-3
cdr3_aa: CASSPSLGERADTQYF; cdr3_nt: TGTGCCAGCAGCCCCTCTTTAGGGGAGCGGGCAGATACGCAGTATTTT; v_call: TRBV27; cdr3_length: 16; clone_size: -; d_call: -; j_call: TRBJ2-3
cdr3_aa: CASSDKQGSEQYF; cdr3_nt: TGTGCCAGCAGTGACAAACAGGGGAGTGAGCAGTACTTC; v_call: TRBV6-1; cdr3_length: 13; clone_size: once; d_call: TRBD1; j_call: TRBJ2-7
cdr3_aa: CASSRPGHQPYEQYF; cdr3_nt: TGTGCCAGCTCGCGTCCGGGACATCAACCCTACGAGCAGTACTTC; v_call: TRBV18; cdr3_length: 15; clone_size: -; d_call: -; j_call: TRBJ2-7
cdr3_aa: CASSPWADPYGYTF; cdr3_nt: TGTGCCAGCTCACCATGGGCAGACCCCTATGGCTACACCTTC; v_call: TRBV18; cdr3_length: 14; clone_size: -; d_call: -; j_call: TRBJ1-2
cdr3_aa: CASSHLGLAGISYEQYF; cdr3_nt: TGCGCCAGCAGCCACCTCGGACTAGCGGGAATCTCCTACGAGCAGTACTTC; v_call: TRBV4-3; cdr3_length: 17; clone_size: few; d_call: TRBD2; j_call: TRBJ2-7
cdr3_aa: CASSEPGLAVYEQYF; cdr3_nt: TGTGCCAGCAGTGAACCGGGACTAGCGGTCTACGAGCAGTACTTC; v_call: TRBV6-1; cdr3_length: 15; clone_size: -; d_call: TRBD2; j_call: TRBJ2-7
cdr3_aa: CSVRSGANVLTF; cdr3_nt: TGCAGCGTGAGGTCTGGGGCCAACGTCCTGACTTTC; v_call: TRBV29-1; cdr3_length: 12; clone_size: -; d_call: -; j_call: TRBJ2-6
cdr3_aa: CAWSVLDGGGYTF; cdr3_nt: TGTGCCTGGAGTGTACTGGATGGGGGCGGCTACACCTTC; v_call: TRBV30; cdr3_length: 13; clone_size: -; d_call: -; j_call: TRBJ1-2
cdr3_aa: CASTTGFSLYEQYF; cdr3_nt: TGTGCCAGCACCACGGGATTCAGTCTCTACGAGCAGTACTTC; v_call: TRBV11-2; cdr3_length: 14; clone_size: -; d_call: -; j_call: TRBJ2-7
cdr3_aa: CASSLDGNTEAFF; cdr3_nt: TGTGCCAGCAGCTTAGACGGGAACACTGAAGCTTTCTTT; v_call: TRBV11-2; cdr3_length: 13; clone_size: once; d_call: -; j_call: TRBJ1-1
cdr3_aa: CASSEVPGDEQYF; cdr3_nt: TGCGCCAGCAGTGAGGTGCCGGGAGACGAGCAGTACTTC; v_call: TRBV10-1; cdr3_length: 13; clone_size: -; d_call: -; j_call: TRBJ2-7
cdr3_aa: CALNGAGMGNEQFF; cdr3_nt: TGCGCCTTAAATGGGGCAGGGATGGGCAATGAGCAGTTCTTC; v_call: TRBV29-1; cdr3_length: 14; clone_size: -; d_call: -; j_call: TRBJ2-1
cdr3_aa: CASSEARDTASGYTF; cdr3_nt: TGTGCCAGCAGTGAGGCCCGGGACACCGCGAGCGGCTACACCTTC; v_call: TRBV2; cdr3_length: 15; clone_size: -; d_call: -; j_call: TRBJ1-2
cdr3_aa: CSVDLRRGAFF; cdr3_nt: TGCAGCGTTGATTTACGGAGAGGGGCTTTCTTT; v_call: TRBV29-1; cdr3_length: 11; clone_size: -; d_call: -; j_call: TRBJ1-1
cdr3_aa: CAIGAGGRSGSYGQYF; cdr3_nt: TGTGCCATCGGTGCGGGGGGGCGAAGTGGATCCTACGGGCAGTACTTC; v_call: TRBV10-3; cdr3_length: 16; clone_size: -; d_call: TRBD2; j_call: TRBJ2-7
cdr3_aa: CASSLHDRTAYEQYF; cdr3_nt: TGTGCCAGCAGCTTACATGATCGAACAGCCTACGAGCAGTACTTC; v_call: TRBV11-2; cdr3_length: 15; clone_size: once; d_call: -; j_call: TRBJ2-7
cdr3_aa: CASSIVAGGPGELFF; cdr3_nt: TGTGCCAGTAGTATCGTAGCGGGAGGGCCCGGGGAGCTGTTTTTT; v_call: TRBV19; cdr3_length: 15; clone_size: -; d_call: TRBD2; j_call: TRBJ2-2
cdr3_aa: CASSSVGRGGPDTQYF; cdr3_nt: TGTGCCAGCAGCTCCGTTGGGCGGGGGGGCCCAGATACGCAGTATTTT; v_call: TRBV5-4; cdr3_length: 16; clone_size: -; d_call: TRBD2; j_call: TRBJ2-3
cdr3_aa: CASSAVGDEKLFF; cdr3_nt: TGTGCCAGCAGTGCAGTAGGGGATGAAAAACTGTTTTTT; v_call: TRBV6-1; cdr3_length: 13; clone_size: once; d_call: -; j_call: TRBJ1-4
cdr3_aa: CATSSEIAGATDTQYF; cdr3_nt: TGTGCCACCAGCAGCGAAATAGCGGGAGCCACAGATACGCAGTATTTT; v_call: TRBV15; cdr3_length: 16; clone_size: -; d_call: TRBD2; j_call: TRBJ2-3
cdr3_aa: CSVQQGSGANVPTF; cdr3_nt: TGCAGCGTTCAACAGGGATCTGGGGCCAACGTCCCGACTTTC; v_call: TRBV29-1; cdr3_length: 14; clone_size: -; d_call: -; j_call: TRBJ2-6
cdr3_aa: CASSFASWDRGNTEAFF; cdr3_nt: TGTGCCAGCAGCTTCGCGTCTTGGGACAGGGGCAACACTGAAGCTTTCTTT; v_call: TRBV5-6; cdr3_length: 17; clone_size: -; d_call: TRBD1; j_call: TRBJ1-1
cdr3_aa: CASSQALYTEAFF; cdr3_nt: TGTGCCAGCAGCCAAGCTCTGTACACTGAAGCTTTCTTT; v_call: TRBV14; cdr3_length: 13; clone_size: -; d_call: -; j_call: TRBJ1-1
cdr3_aa: CASSLTGNGRETQYF; cdr3_nt: TGCGCCAGCAGTCTCACAGGGAACGGGCGAGAGACCCAGTACTTC; v_call: TRBV5-1; cdr3_length: 15; clone_size: -; d_call: -; j_call: TRBJ2-5
cdr3_aa: CASSPDRDVKNEQFF; cdr3_nt: TGTGCCAGCAGTCCCGACAGGGATGTAAAGAATGAGCAGTTCTTC; v_call: TRBV4-2; cdr3_length: 15; clone_size: few; d_call: TRBD1; j_call: TRBJ2-1
cdr3_aa: CASSGSGTNTGELFF; cdr3_nt: TGTGCCAGCAGCGGTAGCGGGACGAACACCGGGGAGCTGTTTTTT; v_call: TRBV11-3; cdr3_length: 15; clone_size: -; d_call: TRBD2; j_call: TRBJ2-2
cdr3_aa: CASSPDSSGNTIYF; cdr3_nt: TGTGCCAGCTCACCGGACAGCTCGGGAAACACCATATATTTT; v_call: TRBV18; cdr3_length: 14; clone_size: few; d_call: -; j_call: TRBJ1-3
cdr3_aa: CASSLGLAGGETQYF; cdr3_nt: TGCGCCAGCAGCTTGGGACTAGCGGGGGGCGAGACCCAGTACTTC; v_call: TRBV5-1; cdr3_length: 15; clone_size: -; d_call: TRBD2; j_call: TRBJ2-5
cdr3_aa: CASSQPRAGNTEAFF; cdr3_nt: TGCGCCAGCAGCCAACCGAGGGCGGGGAACACTGAAGCTTTCTTT; v_call: TRBV4-1; cdr3_length: 15; clone_size: -; d_call: -; j_call: TRBJ1-1
cdr3_aa: CASSVDPTGTDTQYF; cdr3_nt: TGTGCCAGCAGCGTAGACCCAACAGGGACAGATACGCAGTATTTT; v_call: TRBV9; cdr3_length: 15; clone_size: -; d_call: -; j_call: TRBJ2-3
cdr3_aa: CSEHYRVRSYEQYF; cdr3_nt: TGCAGCGAACACTACAGGGTTCGTTCCTACGAGCAGTACTTC; v_call: TRBV29-1; cdr3_length: 14; clone_size: once; d_call: -; j_call: TRBJ2-7
cdr3_aa: CASSYWGERGGNTIYF; cdr3_nt: TGTGCCAGCAGTTACTGGGGTGAGAGGGGGGGAAACACCATATATTTT; v_call: TRBV6-5; cdr3_length: 16; clone_size: -; d_call: -; j_call: TRBJ1-3
cdr3_aa: CASSYGSQYEQYF; cdr3_nt: TGTGCCAGCAGTTACGGTTCACAGTACGAGCAGTACTTC; v_call: TRBV6-5; cdr3_length: 13; clone_size: -; d_call: -; j_call: TRBJ2-7
cdr3_aa: CASSPAQGGGQPQHF; cdr3_nt: TGTGCCAGCTCACCGGCACAGGGAGGGGGTCAGCCCCAGCATTTT; v_call: TRBV18; cdr3_length: 15; clone_size: -; d_call: -; j_call: TRBJ1-5
cdr3_aa: CASRPLGAGVGELFF; cdr3_nt: TGTGCCAGCAGACCCCTCGGGGCAGGGGTCGGGGAGCTGTTTTTT; v_call: TRBV21-1; cdr3_length: 15; clone_size: -; d_call: -; j_call: TRBJ2-2
cdr3_aa: CASSNHPDRGQDTQYF; cdr3_nt: TGTGCCAGCAGCAACCATCCGGACAGGGGGCAAGATACGCAGTATTTT; v_call: TRBV9; cdr3_length: 16; clone_size: -; d_call: TRBD1; j_call: TRBJ2-3
cdr3_aa: CAWSLRVREQFF; cdr3_nt: TGTGCCTGGAGTCTCAGGGTCAGAGAGCAGTTCTTC; v_call: TRBV30; cdr3_length: 12; clone_size: -; d_call: -; j_call: TRBJ2-1
cdr3_aa: CASSERTSGGRETQYF; cdr3_nt: TGTGCCAGCAGTGAAAGGACTAGCGGGGGTCGGGAGACCCAGTACTTC; v_call: TRBV2; cdr3_length: 16; clone_size: -; d_call: TRBD2; j_call: TRBJ2-5
cdr3_aa: CASSVSGETQYF; cdr3_nt: TGTGCCAGCAGCGTATCGGGAGAGACCCAGTACTTC; v_call: TRBV9; cdr3_length: 12; clone_size: -; d_call: -; j_call: TRBJ2-5
cdr3_aa: CASSDLPGGSYEQYF; cdr3_nt: TGTGCCAGCAGTGATCTGCCAGGGGGATCGTACGAGCAGTACTTC; v_call: TRBV2; cdr3_length: 15; clone_size: -; d_call: TRBD1; j_call: TRBJ2-7
cdr3_aa: CASSLRASAFDTGELFF; cdr3_nt: TGCGCCAGCAGCTTGAGGGCTAGCGCGTTCGACACCGGGGAGCTGTTTTTT; v_call: TRBV5-1; cdr3_length: 17; clone_size: -; d_call: -; j_call: TRBJ2-2
cdr3_aa: CASSSGLPGDTQYF; cdr3_nt: TGTGCCAGCAGCTCCGGACTCCCAGGAGATACGCAGTATTTT; v_call: TRBV13; cdr3_length: 14; clone_size: -; d_call: -; j_call: TRBJ2-3
cdr3_aa: CASSVGDRATNEKLFF; cdr3_nt: TGCGCCAGCAGCGTAGGGGACAGGGCAACTAATGAAAAACTGTTTTTT; v_call: TRBV5-1; cdr3_length: 16; clone_size: -; d_call: TRBD1; j_call: TRBJ1-4
cdr3_aa: CAWKRESYYNEQFF; cdr3_nt: TGTGCCTGGAAGCGGGAGTCCTACTACAATGAGCAGTTCTTC; v_call: TRBV30; cdr3_length: 14; clone_size: -; d_call: TRBD2; j_call: TRBJ2-1